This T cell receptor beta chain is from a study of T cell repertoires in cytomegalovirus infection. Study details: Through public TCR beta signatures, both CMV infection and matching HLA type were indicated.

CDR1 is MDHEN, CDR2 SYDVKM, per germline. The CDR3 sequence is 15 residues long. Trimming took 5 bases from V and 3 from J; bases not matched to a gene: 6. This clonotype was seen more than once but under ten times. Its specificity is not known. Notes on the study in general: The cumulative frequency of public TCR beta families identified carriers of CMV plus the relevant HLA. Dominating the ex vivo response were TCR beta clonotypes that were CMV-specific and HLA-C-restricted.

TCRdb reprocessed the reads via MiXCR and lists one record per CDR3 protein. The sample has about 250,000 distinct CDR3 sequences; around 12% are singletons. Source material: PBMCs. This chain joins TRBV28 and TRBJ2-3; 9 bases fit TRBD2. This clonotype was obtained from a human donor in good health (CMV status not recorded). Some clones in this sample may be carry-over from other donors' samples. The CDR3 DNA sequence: TGTGCCAGCAGTCCCCACGCGGGAGGGACAGATACGCAGTATTTT. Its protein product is CASSPHAGGTDTQYF.